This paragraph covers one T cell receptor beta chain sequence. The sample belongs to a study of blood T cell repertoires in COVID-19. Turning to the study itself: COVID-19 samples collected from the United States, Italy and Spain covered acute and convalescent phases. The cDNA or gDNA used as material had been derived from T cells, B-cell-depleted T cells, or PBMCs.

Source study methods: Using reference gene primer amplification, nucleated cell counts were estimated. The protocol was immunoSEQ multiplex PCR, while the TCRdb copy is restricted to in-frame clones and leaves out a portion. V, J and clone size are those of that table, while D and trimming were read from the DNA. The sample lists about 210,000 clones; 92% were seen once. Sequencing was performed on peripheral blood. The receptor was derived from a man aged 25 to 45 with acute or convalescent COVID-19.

The CDR3 DNA sequence: TGTGCCATCAGTGACAGCGGGGATGCCTCTTACAATGAGCAGTTCTTC. Its translation: CAISDSGDASYNEQFF. The rearrangement joins TRBV10-3 to TRBJ2-1; 7 bases are shared with TRBD2. Germline CDR1 reads ENHRY; CDR2 reads SYGVKD. This CDR3 has 16 residues. The ends lost 3 bases at V and 4 bases at J; junction bases unmatched: 9.